These 5 T cell receptor beta chains originate from one sample sequenced in a study of OX40 agonist ivuxolimab in advanced cancers. The assay was immunoSEQ multiplex PCR, and TCRdb's table has in-frame clones only and misses some. This sample has under 65,000 clones; approximately 90% occur once, and the top ten carry around an eighth. The material was CD4+ or CD8+ T cells sorted from blood, obtained in a trial of the OX40 agonist ivuxolimab. The origin of the receptors is an adult with an advanced solid tumor such as melanoma, head and neck, liver or kidney cancer.

This clone was seen a handful of times. This sequence joins TRBV7-6 and TRBJ2-3; 8 positions match TRBD2. V was pared by 1 base and J by 4 bases, with 4 bases of the junction left unmatched. The CDR3 is 15 residues long. Germline V CDR1 and CDR2: SGHVS, FNYEAQ. CDR3 in amino acids: CASSLGAGAPDTQYF. The CDR3 DNA follows: TGTGCCAGCAGCTTAGGAGCGGGAGCACCAGATACGCAGTATTTT.

In its sample, this clone was seen once. V and J are TRBV2 and TRBJ2-3; 7 bases fit TRBD2. In germline, CDR1 is SNHLY, CDR2 FYNNEI. The CDR3 has 15 residues. The J segment lost 3 bases and the V segment lost 7 bases, leaving 10 bases of the junction unmatched. Here the CDR3 reads CASIPGRQGTDTQYF. CDR3 nucleotides: TGTGCCAGCATACCCGGGAGGCAGGGAACAGATACGCAGTATTTT.

The chain is built from TRBV10-1 and TRBJ1-5, with a possible D match to TRBD1 (6 bases). The CDR3 loop spans 17 amino acids. Looked up from germline, CDR1 is WNHNN and CDR2 is SYGVQD (reference sequence). V lost 5 bases and J lost 1, with 18 bases in between. CDR3 coding DNA: TGCGCCAGCAGTCCCGGGGGAGGGGGGCGGAGCAATCAGCCCCAGCATTTT. Protein product: CASSPGGGGRSNQPQHF.

This clone occurred a few times. The chain combines TRBV10-3 with TRBJ2-7; possible D gene TRBD1, 6 bases. The V gene's germline CDR1 is ENHRY and CDR2 SYGVKD. The CDR3 has 13 residues. V gave up 6 bases and J gave up 2 bases, with 11 bases separating them. The CDR3 spells CAIRDSITYEQYF. The CDR3 coding sequence is TGTGCCATCAGGGACAGCATTACCTACGAGCAGTACTTC.

This chain connects TRBV7-9 to TRBJ1-1; D uncertain. Germline assignment: CDR1 SEHNR and CDR2 FQNEAQ (reference sequence). This CDR3 contains 12 residues. The V gene lost 5 bases and the J gene lost 6 bases, with 10 bases spanning the gap. As DNA, the CDR3 is TGTGCCAGCAGCGATTCCCGTGCTGAAGCTTTCTTT. Translating it yields CASSDSRAEAFF.